These 20 T cell receptor beta chains share one sample of origin, sequenced in a study of blood T cell repertoires in COVID-19. Profiling relied on immunoSEQ multiplex PCR, and the TCRdb table lists in-frame clones only, not all of them. Of around 130,000 clones listed, about four fifths are singletons. Input material: peripheral blood. The receptors originated from a woman in her fifties or sixties with acute or convalescent COVID-19.

As to this clone: The junction departs from germline at one end; a sequencing error may be responsible. The chain couples TRBV11-2 to TRBJ2-2; D possibly corresponds to TRBD2 (5 bases). This CDR3 comprises 14 residues. Germline V CDR1 and CDR2: SGHAT, FQNNGV. The CDR3 nucleotides are TGTGCCAGCACCCGGGAAAGCTACACCAGGGAGCTGTTTTTT. Its protein is CASTRESYTRELFF.

The chain recombines TRBV2 with TRBJ2-5, with 8 nucleotides matching TRBD2. CDR3 length equals 13 residues. Germline CDR1 is SNHLY and CDR2 is FYNNEI. V shed 6 bases, J shed 5 bases, and the junction held 5 bases outside the gene matches. DNA for the CDR3: TGTGCCAGCAGGCGGGGGGCGGGGGAGACCCAGTACTTC. As protein: CASRRGAGETQYF. Full variable domain (missing parts from reference TRBV2 and TRBJ2-5): EPEVTQTPSHQVTQMGQEVILRCVPISNHLYFYWYRQILGQKVEFLVSFYNNEISEKSEIFDDQFSVERPDGSNFTLKIRSTKLEDSAMYFCASRRGAGETQYFGPGTRLLVL.

The chain carries TRBV12-3 or TRBV12-4 and TRBJ1-5; no definite D call. Trimming took 1 base from V and 6 from J, leaving 7 bases between them. The CDR3 has 13 amino acids. This chain's CDR3 is CASSLGGAQPQHF. The CDR3 region has the DNA TGTGCCAGCAGTTTAGGGGGAGCTCAGCCCCAGCATTTT.

V is TRBV7-9 and J is TRBJ1-2; 7 bases line up with TRBD1. Trimming cost V 1 base and J 4 bases; bases outside gene matches: 6. CDR3 length: 15 amino acids. Looked up from germline, CDR1 is SEHNR and CDR2 is FQNEAQ (reference sequence). DNA of the CDR3: TGTGCCAGCAGCTTAGATTACAGGGGAAGCTATGGCTACACCTTC. Protein: CASSLDYRGSYGYTF. The full variable domain, completed using reference TRBV7-9 and TRBJ1-2, is DTGVSQNPRHKITKRGQNVTFRCDPISEHNRLYWYRQTLGQGPEFLTYFQNEAQLEKSRLLSDRFSAERPKGSFSTLEIQRTEQGDSAMYLCASSLDYRGSYGYTFGSGTRLTVV.

The chain joins TRBV5-6 to TRBJ1-4; TRBD1 might be the D (6 bases). The CDR3 is 13 residues long. With 2 bases removed from V and 17 bases from J, the gap between germline ends came to 19 bases. Germline V gene sequence: CDR1 SGHDT, CDR2 YYEEEE. The CDR3: CASSLQGRDVGFF. DNA for the CDR3: TGTGCCAGCAGCTTACAGGGAAGGGATGTTGGATTTTTT.

The gene calls are TRBV10-2 and TRBJ1-2; a weak D match, TRBD1 (6 bases). V gave up 4 bases and J gave up 8 bases, with 20 bases separating them. Germline V gives CDR1 WSHSY, CDR2 SAAADI. This CDR3 is built from 15 residues. Written as DNA, the CDR3 is TGCGCCAGCAGTGGTGGGGGAACAGGGATTGAGGGCTACACCTTC. This translates into CASSGGGTGIEGYTF.

The chain carries TRBV18 and TRBJ2-2; TRBD2 aligns across 14 bases. CDR3 length: 17 residues. J was trimmed by 4 bases and V by 3 bases; bases with no gene match: 4. The germline V gene encodes CDR1 KGHSH and CDR2 LQKENI. The CDR3 DNA sequence: TGTGCCAGCTCACCGAACGGACTAGCGGGGGGCACCGGGGAGCTGTTTTTT. Its protein product is CASSPNGLAGGTGELFF. Full variable domain (remainder filled in from reference TRBV18 and TRBJ2-2): NAGVMQNPRHLVRRRGQEARLRCSPMKGHSHVYWYRQLPEEGLKFMVYLQKENIIDESGMPKERFSAEFPKEGPSILRIQQVVRGDSAAYFCASSPNGLAGGTGELFFGEGSRLTVL.

DNA for the CDR3: TGTGCCTGGGCGCAGGGACAGAACACTGAAGCTTTCTTT. This encodes CAWAQGQNTEAFF. The V gene is TRBV30, the J gene TRBJ1-1; TRBD1 might be the D (6 bases). V was cut by 5 bases and J by 1 base, with 11 bases left in between. Germline loops: CDR1 GTSNPN, CDR2 SVGIG (reference sequence). CDR3 length: 13 amino acids.

The chain links TRBV5-1 to TRBJ1-6; D is unclear. Germline lookup yields CDR1 SGHRS and CDR2 YFSETQ. V gave up 4 bases and J gave up 6 bases, with 14 bases separating them. The CDR3 has 15 residues. CDR3 nucleotides: TGCGCCAGCAGCCGTAGCGGGATGGGTAATTCACCCCTCCACTTT. Encoded protein: CASSRSGMGNSPLHF.

This clone showed up just a few times. The V call is TRBV5-1, the J call TRBJ1-1; 7 nucleotides align to TRBD1. The germline V gene encodes CDR1 SGHRS and CDR2 YFSETQ. The CDR3 loop spans 18 amino acids. With 4 bases clipped from V and 4 bases from J, the junction kept 19 bases outside the gene matches. The CDR3 bases are TGCGCCAGCAGCCCGCGGTTAGTGCAGGGGGTAAGGGTCACTGAAGCTTTCTTT. It translates to CASSPRLVQGVRVTEAFF.

The chain uses TRBV7-9 and TRBJ1-4; 11 bases are a match to TRBD1. The length of the CDR3 is 19 residues. The germline V gene has CDR1 SEHNR and CDR2 FQNEAQ (reference sequence). The V segment lost 1 base and the J segment 0 bases; nucleotides outside the gene matches: 7. The CDR3 is CASSLVRDRGDTTNEKLFF. The CDR3 DNA sequence: TGTGCCAGCAGCTTAGTCCGGGACAGGGGGGATACAACTAATGAAAAACTGTTTTTT. Supplemented by reference TRBV7-9 and TRBJ1-4, the full variable domain reads DTGVSQNPRHKITKRGQNVTFRCDPISEHNRLYWYRQTLGQGPEFLTYFQNEAQLEKSRLLSDRFSAERPKGSFSTLEIQRTEQGDSAMYLCASSLVRDRGDTTNEKLFFGSGTQLSVL.

This chain links TRBV2 with TRBJ1-5; TRBD1 matches at 7 bases. J gave up 0 bases and V 6 bases, and 5 bases lay outside the gene matches. Germline assignment: CDR1 SNHLY and CDR2 FYNNEI. The CDR3 sequence is 15 residues long. The CDR3 sequence is CASRGTVDSNQPQHF. CDR3 DNA: TGTGCCAGCAGGGGGACAGTGGATAGCAATCAGCCCCAGCATTTT. Looking up the rest from reference TRBV2 and TRBJ1-5 gives the full variable domain: EPEVTQTPSHQVTQMGQEVILRCVPISNHLYFYWYRQILGQKVEFLVSFYNNEISEKSEIFDDQFSVERPDGSNFTLKIRSTKLEDSAMYFCASRGTVDSNQPQHFGDGTRLSIL.

This clone showed up many times. This rearrangement joins TRBV20-1 to TRBJ1-1; TRBD1 might be the D (5 bases). There are 13 residues in the CDR3. Between the trimmed V and J ends, which lost 3 bases and 4 bases, there was a span of 12 bases. Germline V gives CDR1 DFQATT, CDR2 SNEGSKA (reference sequence). The CDR3 DNA is TGCAGTGCTAGTGCGGGCAGGGCCACTGAAGCTTTCTTT. It yields the protein CSASAGRATEAFF.

V is TRBV12-5 and J is TRBJ1-1; TRBD1 matches 8 bases. This CDR3 comprises 14 residues. CDR1 and CDR2 (germline): LGHNT, FRNRAP. With V trimmed by 6 bases and J by 8 bases, 11 bases remained unmatched. CDR3 region: CASGQGQGTSEAFF. The DNA for the CDR3 is TGTGCTAGTGGCCAAGGACAGGGTACCTCAGAAGCTTTCTTT.

This clone has just a few counts. V is TRBV12-5 and J is TRBJ2-7, with 15 bases aligning to TRBD2. Germline values: CDR1 LGHNT, CDR2 FRNRAP. The CDR3 has 17 amino acids. The V and J ends lost 3 bases and 0 bases, in that order; junction bases with no gene match: 3. CDR3 in amino acids: CASGFGTSGGSSYEQYF. The CDR3 nucleotides read TGTGCTAGTGGTTTCGGGACTAGCGGGGGGAGCTCCTACGAGCAGTACTTC.

The rearrangement joins TRBV27 to TRBJ1-1; 7 nucleotides agree with TRBD1. Germline V lookup: CDR1 MNHEY, CDR2 SMNVEV (reference sequence). The CDR3 loop spans 13 amino acids. V dropped 5 bases and J dropped 2; count of bases not matched to a gene: 2. The CDR3 DNA sequence: TGTGCCAGCAGTGGACAGGCAAACACTGAAGCTTTCTTT. It specifies CASSGQANTEAFF.

The chain recombines TRBV6-5 with TRBJ1-6, with D unresolved. Trimming cost V 10 bases and J 8 bases, with 15 bases left between them. Looked up from germline, CDR1 is MNHEY and CDR2 is SVGAGI. This CDR3 has 13 residues. Written as DNA, the CDR3 is TGTGCCACCTTCCTGGCGCGGGATTCACCCCTCCACTTT. Translation: CATFLARDSPLHF.

The J gene is TRBJ1-5, the V gene TRBV19, with TRBD1 matching 8 bases. Trimming cost V 6 bases and J 6 bases; bases outside gene matches: 4. Germline-derived CDR1 and CDR2 are LNHDA and SQIVND (reference sequence). This CDR3 is built from 13 residues. For the CDR3, the DNA is TGTGCCAGTAGGGGGACAGGCACTCAGCCCCAGCATTTT. This sequence encodes CASRGTGTQPQHF.

The gene calls are TRBV24-1 and TRBJ2-1; TRBD1 might be the D (6 bases). V lost 8 bases and J lost 7, with 11 bases in between. The length of the CDR3 is 12 residues. Looked up from germline, CDR1 is KGHDR and CDR2 is SFDVKD. CDR3 bases: TGTGCCACCATGACAGGAAAGAATGAGCAGTTCTTC. It translates to CATMTGKNEQFF.

The chain joins TRBV27 to TRBJ1-2, with 7 bases identical to TRBD1. The ends lost 6 bases at V and 7 bases at J; junction bases unmatched: 11. Germline assignment: CDR1 MNHEY and CDR2 SMNVEV (reference sequence). The CDR3 totals 14 residues. The CDR3 protein is CASRANNRGSGYTF. CDR3 nucleotides: TGTGCCAGCAGGGCCAATAACAGGGGTAGTGGCTACACCTTC.